The source of this T cell receptor (beta chain) is a study of blood T cell repertoires in COVID-19 (TCRdb year 2020). General notes on the study: Samples covering the acute and convalescent phases of COVID-19 were provided by collaborators in the United States, Italy and Spain. Where available, HLA class I and class II types were obtained from metadata supplied by the sample provider rather than from assay-based typing. The samples were drawn from two sources: the first 160 participants of the ongoing ImmuneRACE study, and 950 to 1,500 subjects contributed by 6 global collaborators. Subjects who had been exposed to COVID-19, were actively infected with it, or had recovered from it provided the deeply sampled blood TCRbeta repertoires that made up the dataset. A de-identified subject ID, COVID-19 status, age in years and sex were almost always included in the sample metadata. The repertoires were released in a freely available public database meant as a resource for research on the immune response to SARS-CoV-2. The material from the prospective study consisted of cDNA or gDNA derived from T cells, B-cell-depleted T cells, or PBMCs.

Paper-wide results and their limitations: How much clinical and demographic metadata was included differed by source and by participant, and the metadata was provided uncurated.

Worth noting for this clone: Its antigen is still unknown. Base qualities are not recorded, but no much larger clone differs from it by a single base.

The immunoSEQ Assay, a bias-controlled multiplex PCR, was used to amplify TCRbeta CDR3 regions from genomic DNA. In the authors' own workflow: The number of nucleated cells in each sample was estimated by amplification of reference gene primers within the assay. To quantify the absolute abundance of each unique TCRbeta CDR3 rearrangement, sequence reads were collapsed and filtered. For each sample, productive Simpson clonality was calculated by taking the square root of Simpson's diversity index across productive rearrangements. Held by TCRdb, this immuneACCESS table contains in-frame sequences only and omits some clones. Under half of the omission traces to an unresolved V gene where checked; the cause of the rest is unknown. Clonal size and the V and J genes are those of that table, whereas D and trimming came from the DNA. Recorded for this sample are 110,000 to 150,000 clones; about 89% of them occurred a single time. Roughly 10% of the sample is in the top ten clones.

Participants in the prospective study were aged roughly 18 to 100 years, lived in under 30 United States geographic areas, and enrolled through a virtual design. To assign participants to cohorts, the prospective study relied on clinical history that participants themselves reported in a screening survey and a study questionnaire. ImmuneRACE Cohort 3 recovered participants were defined by two consecutive negative NP/OP PCR tests, healthcare professional clearance, or symptom resolution. Each participant in the prospective study had whole blood, serum and a nasopharyngeal or oropharyngeal swab collected by mobile phlebotomists. Participants in the prospective study had the option to provide additional blood draws and questionnaires over a roughly 2-month period. Blood samples from the prospective study were shipped frozen or at room temperature prior to DNA extraction. Sequencing used PBMCs or T cells enriched from blood (not recorded which). The TCR was taken from a man in his 60s who had recovered from COVID-19.

The nucleotide sequence is TGTGCCAGCAGTATAATGCAGAACTATGGCTACACCTTC. It codes for CASSIMQNYGYTF. This chain is built from TRBV28 and TRBJ1-2, with an unclear D gene assignment. Spanning cysteine to phenylalanine, the CDR3 consists of 13 amino acids. Only CDR3 DNA remains: 39 bases, in frame from the first base. In the germline V gene, CDR1 corresponds to MDHEN and CDR2 to SYDVKM. The V and J ends are trimmed by 5 bases and 2 bases, leaving 9 bases between them.